This record looks at one T cell receptor (beta chain) sequence and its context. Some clones are missing from TCRdb's copy, which holds only in-frame ones; the method was immunoSEQ multiplex PCR. The table shows around 110,000 clones, with around 89% occurring only once. These data are taken from a study of control samples from healthy donors and cancer patients. The CDR3 sequence is 17 residues long. Trimming cost V 0 bases and J 6 bases; bases outside gene matches: 9. Germline loops: CDR1 PRHDT, CDR2 FYEKMQ (reference sequence). This clonotype was obtained from a woman in her forties or fifties with colorectal cancer. Sequencing input: PBMCs. V and J are TRBV13 and TRBJ2-3; TRBD1 agrees at 10 bases. The CDR3 region is CASSLGSFGQGEDTQYF. The CDR3 nucleotides are TGTGCCAGCAGCTTAGGTAGTTTTGGACAGGGGGAGGATACGCAGTATTTT.